This T cell receptor beta chain was identified in a study of control samples from healthy donors and cancer patients. Measured with immunoSEQ multiplex PCR; TCRdb has only the in-frame clones, and not every one. The sample shows 110,000 or so clones, just under 85% of them seen only once. Sequenced sample: blood. The TCR sequence derives from a man aged 18 to 29 in good health.

The CDR3 here is CATSEGQKLFF. CDR3 DNA: TGTGCCACCAGTGAGGGGCAAAAACTGTTTTTT. This chain uses TRBV24-1 with TRBJ1-4, with D perhaps matching TRBD1 (5 bases). V was cut by 4 bases and J by 9 bases, with 5 bases left in between. The CDR3 contains 11 residues. Germline lookup yields CDR1 KGHDR and CDR2 SFDVKD.